The 13 T cell receptor beta chains reported below all come from one sample, sequenced in a study of technical replicates of blood from four donors. Data came from immunoSEQ multiplex PCR; TCRdb stores just in-frame clones and leaves some out. Among approximately 89,000 clones listed, roughly 94% were seen once. The sample comprised T cells isolated from PBMCs. The receptors originated from a human donor in good health.

This chain joins TRBV15 and TRBJ2-3; TRBD2 agrees at 8 bases. Germline CDR1 reads LNHNV; CDR2 reads YYDKDF (reference sequence). V lost 3 bases, J lost 2 bases, and 7 bases stayed unmatched. The CDR3 has 16 residues. The CDR3 DNA follows: TGTGCCACCAGCAGGCGTAGCGGGATCCTCACAGATACGCAGTATTTT. The encoded protein is CATSRRSGILTDTQYF.

The J gene is TRBJ2-2, the V gene TRBV10-3, with D maybe TRBD2 (6 bases). Germline V gene data show CDR1 as ENHRY and CDR2 as SYGVKD. V lost 8 bases to trimming and J lost 4 bases, with 17 bases between them. The CDR3 sequence is 15 residues long. CDR3 nucleotide sequence: TGTGCCATCCGCGTGGGCGGGATTATCACCGGGGAGCTGTTTTTT. It is translated as CAIRVGGIITGELFF.

The chain joins TRBV29-1 to TRBJ1-2; D call uncertain. CDR3 size: 13 residues. The V end was cut by 4 bases, the J end by 1 base, with 10 bases between. Germline V gene sequence: CDR1 SQVTM, CDR2 ANQGSEA. The CDR3 protein is CSVVGGINYGYTF. The CDR3 coding sequence is TGCAGCGTTGTAGGAGGGATTAACTATGGCTACACCTTC.

The rearrangement links TRBV18 to TRBJ2-2; tentative D call: TRBD2 (5 bases). Deletions cut 3 bases from V and 3 bases from J, with 5 bases between. Per the germline V gene, CDR1 is KGHSH and CDR2 is LQKENI. This CDR3 has 13 amino acids. CDR3: CASSPRDTGELFF. In DNA, the CDR3 is TGTGCCAGCTCACCGAGGGACACCGGGGAGCTGTTTTTT.

The chain is built from TRBV11-3 and TRBJ2-3, with D possibly matching TRBD2 (6 bases). CDR3 length: 13 amino acids. The germline CDR1 and CDR2 sequences are SGHNT and YENEEA. The germline V and J ends were trimmed by 5 bases and 4 bases, with 10 bases remaining between them. The CDR3 nucleotides are TGTGCCAGCAGCCTTGGGGAGGCAGATACGCAGTATTTT. Translation gives CASSLGEADTQYF.

The chain couples TRBV7-2 to TRBJ2-7, with TRBD2 matching 8 bases. This CDR3 is 16 amino acids long. CDR1 is SGHTA, CDR2 FQGNSA, per germline. Trimming took 1 base from V and 6 from J; bases not matched to a gene: 11. The CDR3: CASSLGGSGIFSEQYF. CDR3 nucleotide sequence: TGTGCCAGCAGCTTAGGTGGTAGCGGGATATTCTCCGAGCAGTACTTC.

With respect to this clone: This CDR3 is also generated by other DNA sequences in the sample. The chain has TRBV10-3 and TRBJ2-3; no clear D. Germline V gene data show CDR1 as ENHRY and CDR2 as SYGVKD. V was pared by 3 bases and J by 3 bases, with 4 bases between. The CDR3 loop spans 12 amino acids. CDR3 DNA sequence: TGTGCCATCAGTGACAGGACAGATACGCAGTATTTT. Translating gives CAISDRTDTQYF.

This chain connects TRBV4-1 to TRBJ2-1, with 10 bases fitting TRBD2. This CDR3 spans 18 amino acids. Germline loops: CDR1 MGHRA, CDR2 YSYEKL. The J segment lost 8 bases and the V segment lost 1 base, leaving 14 bases of the junction unmatched. The CDR3 is CASSQGALKREGRHEQFF. CDR3 DNA sequence: TGCGCCAGCAGCCAAGGGGCACTAAAGCGGGAGGGCCGTCATGAGCAGTTCTTC.

The chain joins TRBV25-1 to TRBJ1-1, with no clear D. CDR1 MGHDK and CDR2 SYGVNS come from the germline V gene. V lost 2 bases and J 12 bases, leaving 7 bases between the germline ends. The CDR3 contains 10 residues. The CDR3 reads CASSEVGTFF. The CDR3 coding sequence is TGTGCCAGCAGTGAAGTCGGGACTTTCTTT.

The V call is TRBV2, the J call TRBJ1-1, with D tentatively TRBD1 (6 bases). With 1 base removed from V and 8 bases from J, the gap between germline ends came to 17 bases. There are 15 residues in the CDR3. Germline CDR1 is SNHLY and CDR2 is FYNNEI. CDR3 loop: CASSEVGAGIQEAFF. The CDR3, as DNA: TGTGCCAGCAGTGAAGTGGGGGCAGGGATTCAGGAAGCTTTCTTT.

J is TRBJ2-1 and V is TRBV6-1, with TRBD2 matching over 12 bases. The CDR3 length is 15 residues. After removal of 2 bases from V and 4 bases from J, the junction contained 0 bases not matched to a gene. The germline gives CDR1 MNHNS, CDR2 SASEGT. In nucleotides, the CDR3 is TGTGCCAGCAGTGAACTAGCGGGAGGGTACAATGAGCAGTTCTTC. Translation gives CASSELAGGYNEQFF.

The DNA for the CDR3 is TGTGCCAGCAGCGACGGGACTAGCGGTTCAGATACGCAGTATTTT. Residues: CASSDGTSGSDTQYF. The chain combines TRBV7-3 with TRBJ2-3; 11 bases are shared with TRBD2. This CDR3 has 15 residues. J lost 4 bases, V lost 5 bases, and 5 bases had no gene match. The germline V gene encodes CDR1 SGHTA and CDR2 FQGTGA. Full variable domain (rest looked up from reference TRBV7-3 and TRBJ2-3): GAGVSQTPSNKVTEKGKYVELRCDPISGHTALYWYRQSLGQGPEFLIYFQGTGAADDSGLPNDRFFAVRPEGSVSTLKIQRTERGDSAVYLCASSDGTSGSDTQYFGPGTRLTVL.

The V gene is TRBV27, the J gene TRBJ2-3; TRBD2 agrees at 12 bases. The trim removed 6 bases at V and 2 bases at J, leaving 3 bases unmatched. This CDR3 has 15 residues. Germline V gives CDR1 MNHEY, CDR2 SMNVEV (reference sequence). The CDR3 spells CASSGLAGNTDTQYF. In DNA, the CDR3 is TGTGCCAGCAGCGGACTAGCGGGGAACACAGATACGCAGTATTTT.